The clone carrying this TCR beta chain was counted many times. Its specificity is not known. V lost 3 bases to trimming and J lost 3 bases; unmatched junction nucleotides: 7. Germline V gene data show CDR1 as MNHEY and CDR2 as SMNVEV (reference sequence). This CDR3 spans 16 amino acids. RNA transcripts provided the source from which TCR beta CDR3 regions were amplified. The TCR CDR3 was amplified in a first-round RT-PCR using the HTBI primer set. TCRdb re-called the multiplex PCR reads with MiXCR, one entry per CDR3 protein. The sample yields approximately 410,000 distinct CDR3 sequences, roughly 13% seen once. Patients between 18 and 65 years old had hyperthyroidism, newly diagnosed and lasting under 2 months. Uncontrolled infection, other autoimmune disease, pregnancy and lactation each barred patients from inclusion. The data are from a study of T cells in Graves' hyperthyroidism and ophthalmopathy.

Points from the study as a whole: Through a model of 13 V-J features, ophthalmopathy was separated from stable hyperthyroidism. Also found in blood were most expanded thyroid clonotypes above 0.001.

This clonotype was sampled from a woman in her late teens or twenties with Graves' hyperthyroidism. The chain recombines TRBV27 with TRBJ2-1, with 8 positions matching TRBD2. The specimen was blood. CDR3 coding DNA: TGTGCCAGCAGTTTGAGCGGGAGCGGGCGCTACAATGAGCAGTTCTTC. It translates to CASSLSGSGRYNEQFF.